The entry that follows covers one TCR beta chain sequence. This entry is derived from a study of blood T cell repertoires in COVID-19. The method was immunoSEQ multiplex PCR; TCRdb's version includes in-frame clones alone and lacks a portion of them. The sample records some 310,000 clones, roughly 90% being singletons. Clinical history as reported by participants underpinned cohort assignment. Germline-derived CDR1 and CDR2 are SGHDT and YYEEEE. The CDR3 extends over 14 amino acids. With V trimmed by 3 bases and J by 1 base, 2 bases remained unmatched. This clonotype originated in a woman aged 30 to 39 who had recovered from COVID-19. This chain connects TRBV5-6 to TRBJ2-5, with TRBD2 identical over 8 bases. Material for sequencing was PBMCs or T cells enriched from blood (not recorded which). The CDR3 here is CASSSGLGQETQYF. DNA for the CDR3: TGTGCCAGCAGCTCGGGACTAGGCCAAGAGACCCAGTACTTC.